The 12 T cell receptor beta chains listed next were all sequenced from one sample in a study of a mutant IDH1 vaccine in newly diagnosed glioma. Antigen specificity for these receptors is unknown. Time point indicated: week 35, safety follow-up. Vaccine doses each comprised 300 ug of mutant IDH1 20-mer peptide, with topical imiquimod. Here immunoSEQ multiplex PCR was the method, and the copy in TCRdb shows in-frame clones only, minus some. The profile covers 55,000 to 65,000 clones, with approximately 80% appearing a single time and approximately 4.1% taken by the ten largest. Here the sequenced sample was PBMCs, taken from a glioma patient whose treatment included an IDH1 peptide vaccine. All receptors come from a man aged 30-40 years with glioma.

This clone has more than one count but fewer than ten. The J gene is TRBJ1-1, the V gene TRBV4-1; 10 bases are a match to TRBD1. The junction had 13 bases not matched to a gene; V was cut back by 2 bases and J by 4 bases. Germline V CDR1 and CDR2: MGHRA, YSYEKL. CDR3 size: 18 residues. The chain's CDR3 is CASSQYLQRQGARTEAFF. The CDR3 DNA reads as TGCGCCAGCAGCCAATATCTCCAGAGACAGGGGGCGCGCACTGAAGCTTTCTTT.

The chain recombines TRBV15 with TRBJ2-3, with 14 bases that match TRBD2. CDR3 length equals 19 residues. V gave up 3 bases and J gave up 2 bases; unmatched junction bases: 10. From germline, CDR1 is LNHNV and CDR2 YYDKDF (reference sequence). CDR3 loop: CATSRGGLAGGLDTDTQYF. CDR3 nucleotides: TGTGCCACCAGCAGGGGAGGACTAGCGGGGGGTTTGGACACAGATACGCAGTATTTT.

The V and J genes are TRBV7-2 and TRBJ2-7; 14 nucleotides line up with TRBD2. This CDR3 is 16 amino acids long. With V trimmed by 1 base and J by 4 bases, 3 bases remained unmatched. The germline gives CDR1 SGHTA, CDR2 FQGNSA. Here the CDR3 DNA reads TGTGCCAGCAGCTTAGGAGGGACTAGCGGGGGTTACGAGCAGTACTTC. This sequence encodes CASSLGGTSGGYEQYF.

This rearrangement joins TRBV12-5 to TRBJ2-1; no definite D call. This CDR3 contains 13 residues. The ends were cut back, 3 bases at V and 2 bases at J, with 5 bases in the middle. Germline V CDR1 and CDR2: LGHNT, FRNRAP. This chain's CDR3 is CASGFETYNEQFF. The CDR3 DNA reads as TGTGCTAGTGGTTTTGAGACCTACAATGAGCAGTTCTTC. The variable domain in full, with the rest retrieved from reference TRBV12-5 and TRBJ2-1, is DARVTQTPRHKVTEMGQEVTMRCQPILGHNTVFWYRQTMMQGLELLAYFRNRAPLDDSGMPKDRFSAEMPDATLATLKIQPSEPRDSAVYFCASGFETYNEQFFGPGTRLTVL.

V usage is TRBV7-9 and J usage is TRBJ1-2; 7 bases align to TRBD1. Germline trimming cut 2 bases from V and 7 bases from J; bases unmatched to any gene: 7. The germline V gene encodes CDR1 SEHNR and CDR2 FQNEAQ (reference sequence). This CDR3 region has 14 residues. DNA for the CDR3: TGTGCCAGCAGCTTATCTAGGGGGCGATTTGGCTACACCTTC. As protein: CASSLSRGRFGYTF.

This rearrangement joins TRBV2 to TRBJ1-2, with a tentative D call TRBD1 (5 bases). The CDR3 runs 14 residues. The germline V gene has CDR1 SNHLY and CDR2 FYNNEI. V lost 4 bases and J 4 bases, leaving 13 bases between the germline ends. The CDR3 DNA sequence: TGTGCCAGCAGTGTGGGGGGGGTAAGCTATGGCTACACCTTC. Translating gives CASSVGGVSYGYTF.

The chain is built from TRBV7-9 and TRBJ1-6; perhaps TRBD1 as D (6 bases). The germline CDR1 and CDR2 sequences are SEHNR and FQNEAQ (reference sequence). The CDR3 has 14 amino acids. V lost 5 bases to trimming and J lost 5 bases, with 10 bases between them. CDR3 loop: CASSPTGNNSPLHF. CDR3 bases: TGTGCCAGCAGCCCCACAGGGAATAATTCACCCCTCCACTTT. Variable domain in full (rest from reference TRBV7-9 and TRBJ1-6): DTGVSQNPRHKITKRGQNVTFRCDPISEHNRLYWYRQTLGQGPEFLTYFQNEAQLEKSRLLSDRFSAERPKGSFSTLEIQRTEQGDSAMYLCASSPTGNNSPLHFGNGTRLTVT.

In DNA form, the CDR3 reads TGTGCCAGCAGCCAAAAAAATACGGCGGGGGCGACCTACGAGCAGTACTTC. Its protein product is CASSQKNTAGATYEQYF. This rearrangement joins TRBV4-2 to TRBJ2-7; a possible D gene is TRBD2 (7 bases). V shed 2 bases and J shed 2 bases, with 19 bases lying between them. From germline, CDR1 is LGHNA and CDR2 YNFKEQ. The CDR3 length is 17 residues.

The chain employs TRBV5-1 and TRBJ2-5; D not resolved. The CDR3 loop spans 13 amino acids. Trimming took 4 bases from V and 1 from J, leaving 8 bases between them. Germline V CDR1 and CDR2: SGHRS, YFSETQ. CDR3 coding DNA: TGCGCCAGCAGCCCGGGCCTCCAAGAGACCCAGTACTTC. Translating it yields CASSPGLQETQYF.

The rearrangement joins TRBV28 to TRBJ1-2, with 7 bases matching TRBD1. The CDR3 extends over 15 amino acids. The germline V gene encodes CDR1 MDHEN and CDR2 SYDVKM. V trimming: 4 bases; J trimming: 4 bases; junction bases outside the gene matches: 9. The DNA for the CDR3 is TGTGCCAGCAGTTCCCCGGGACAGCATCTCTATGGCTACACCTTC. Protein product: CASSSPGQHLYGYTF.

The rearrangement joins TRBV7-9 to TRBJ2-2, with TRBD2 identical over 7 bases. Germline assignment: CDR1 SEHNR and CDR2 FQNEAQ (reference sequence). V shed 7 bases, J shed 2 bases, and the junction held 10 bases outside the gene matches. The CDR3 is 16 amino acids. CDR3 nucleotide sequence: TGTGCCAGCACCCAGTTCCTAGCGGACAACACCGGGGAGCTGTTTTTT. It translates to CASTQFLADNTGELFF. Full variable domain (missing parts from reference TRBV7-9 and TRBJ2-2): DTGVSQNPRHKITKRGQNVTFRCDPISEHNRLYWYRQTLGQGPEFLTYFQNEAQLEKSRLLSDRFSAERPKGSFSTLEIQRTEQGDSAMYLCASTQFLADNTGELFFGEGSRLTVL.

The CDR3 DNA reads TGTGCCAGCAGCTTCCGCCAGGGGGGGAACACTGAAGCTTTCTTT. Translated: CASSFRQGGNTEAFF. V gene TRBV11-2 combines with J gene TRBJ1-1; 7 bases are shared with TRBD1. Looked up from germline, CDR1 is SGHAT and CDR2 is FQNNGV. V gave up 3 bases and J gave up 1 base; unmatched junction bases: 5. The CDR3 totals 15 residues.